The clone carrying this TCR beta chain was recorded a few times. Antigen: not known. The data derive from a study of blood T cells in healthy people across ages. Notes on the study in general: Investigators treated diversity estimates from one million T cells as underestimates. Across the age range, TCR beta diversity per million T cells fell in a roughly linear way.

PBMCs numbering at least 6 million were isolated per sample. Primed by a sample-barcoded 5' primer and a J-beta primer mix, a second PCR proceeded for roughly 6 to 12 cycles. One entry per CDR3 protein results from TCRdb running MiXCR on the 5' RACE reads. The sample has around 1.7 million distinct CDR3 sequences, 28% seen once. The sample consisted of blood. The receptor was isolated from a woman in her thirties in good health.

CDR3 in amino acids: CATSRDPLIGAKNIQYF. Written as DNA, the CDR3 is TGTGCCACCAGCAGAGATCCACTAATTGGGGCCAAAAACATTCAGTACTTC. The chain is built from TRBV15 and TRBJ2-4; the D is unclear. The CDR3 length is 17 residues. The V and J ends lost 0 bases and 1 base respectively, with 13 bases between them. From germline, CDR1 is LNHNV and CDR2 YYDKDF (reference sequence). The variable domain in full, completed from reference TRBV15 and TRBJ2-4, reads DAMVIQNPRYQVTQFGKPVTLSCSQTLNHNVMYWYQQKSSQAPKLLFHYYDKDFNNEADTPDNFQSRRPNTSFCFLDIRSPGLGDTAMYLCATSRDPLIGAKNIQYFGAGTRLSVL.